These 12 T cell receptor beta chains were all obtained from the same sample, sequenced in a study of blood T cell repertoires in COVID-19. Profiling relied on immunoSEQ multiplex PCR, and the TCRdb table lists in-frame clones only, not all of them. The sample has around 250,000 clones, 75% to 90% seen once; the top ten hold roughly 0.92%. Sequencing input: peripheral blood. All receptors derive from a middle-aged woman who had recovered from COVID-19.

V gene TRBV19 combines with J gene TRBJ1-6; D is unresolved. CDR3 length: 13 residues. The V end lost 1 base, the J end lost 11 bases, and 9 bases lay between the germline ends. CDR1 and CDR2 (germline): LNHDA, SQIVND (reference sequence). Written as DNA, the CDR3 is TGTGCCAGTAGTATAGCCCGGGGAGCACCCCTCCACTTT. Its protein product is CASSIARGAPLHF.

V usage is TRBV7-9 and J usage is TRBJ2-1, with 8 bases aligning to TRBD2. There are 15 residues in the CDR3. Trimming cost V 3 bases and J 5 bases; bases outside gene matches: 6. Germline V gene lookup returns CDR1 SEHNR and CDR2 FQNEAQ (reference sequence). The CDR3 loop is CASSLDGRVNNEQFF. The CDR3 DNA follows: TGTGCCAGCAGCTTGGACGGGAGGGTAAACAATGAGCAGTTCTTC.

The chain uses TRBV9 and TRBJ2-1; D is possibly TRBD1 (6 bases). The ends were cut back, 2 bases at V and 6 bases at J, with 15 bases in the middle. The CDR3 length is 15 residues. The germline V gene encodes CDR1 SGDLS and CDR2 YYNGEE. CDR3 DNA: TGTGCCAGCAGCGTCCTGACAGGAACAACCAATGAGCAGTTCTTC. Protein sequence: CASSVLTGTTNEQFF.

The chain carries TRBV6-6 and TRBJ2-7; 7 nucleotides align to TRBD1. From germline, CDR1 is MNHNY and CDR2 SVGAGI (reference sequence). The CDR3 contains 13 residues. Losses at the gene ends were 6 bases for V and 3 bases for J; bases not matched to a gene: 5. Here the CDR3 reads CASRYRGFYEQYF. CDR3 bases: TGTGCCAGCAGATACAGGGGTTTCTACGAGCAGTACTTC.

This sequence joins TRBV10-3 and TRBJ1-1, with TRBD1 matching over 7 bases. The CDR3 runs 18 residues. Germline-derived CDR1 and CDR2 are ENHRY and SYGVKD. V gave up 2 bases and J gave up 6 bases; unmatched junction bases: 18. CDR3 sequence: CAISEGVPTGDSLSEAFF. CDR3 coding DNA: TGTGCCATCAGTGAGGGGGTCCCAACAGGGGACTCTTTGTCTGAAGCTTTCTTT.

J is TRBJ2-7 and V is TRBV5-8; 8 positions agree with TRBD1. The junction had 11 bases not matched to a gene; V was cut back by 2 bases and J by 4 bases. Germline assignment: CDR1 SGHTS and CDR2 YDEGEE. The CDR3 sequence is 16 residues long. CDR3 DNA: TGTGCCAGCAGCTTTACGGGGACAGGAGAAAGGTACGAGCAGTACTTC. Protein product: CASSFTGTGERYEQYF.

The chain has TRBV6-5 and TRBJ2-1; 7 bases are a match to TRBD1. The V gene's germline CDR1 is MNHEY and CDR2 SVGAGI. CDR3 length: 15 amino acids. V dropped 7 bases and J dropped 1; count of bases not matched to a gene: 7. The CDR3: CASNPTGRSYNEQFF. The DNA of the CDR3 is TGTGCCAGCAACCCGACAGGGCGATCCTACAATGAGCAGTTCTTC.

The chain recombines TRBV5-6 with TRBJ1-1; the match to TRBD1 covers 7 bases. CDR1 and CDR2 from the germline V gene are SGHDT and YYEEEE. This CDR3 has 15 amino acids. J gave up 3 bases and V 4 bases, and 9 bases lay outside the gene matches. The CDR3 DNA reads TGTGCCAGCAGCCGACCCGGGACAGCTTACACTGAAGCTTTCTTT. It yields the protein CASSRPGTAYTEAFF.

The rearrangement uses TRBV7-9 and TRBJ2-5; TRBD1 is a possible D gene (6 bases). There are 13 residues in the CDR3. The germline V and J ends were trimmed by 5 bases and 1 base, with 8 bases remaining between them. CDR1 and CDR2 from the germline V gene are SEHNR and FQNEAQ (reference sequence). Here the CDR3 DNA reads TGTGCCAGCAGCGGACAGTCCCAAGAGACCCAGTACTTC. Translation: CASSGQSQETQYF.

This chain links TRBV10-3 with TRBJ2-7, with 7 bases identical to TRBD1. The V segment lost 0 bases and the J segment 3 bases; nucleotides outside the gene matches: 5. CDR3 length equals 15 residues. Germline V gives CDR1 ENHRY, CDR2 SYGVKD. The CDR3 nucleotides are TGTGCCATCAGTGAGTCAAGGGACAGACTCTACGAGCAGTACTTC. Its translation: CAISESRDRLYEQYF.

This chain links TRBV27 with TRBJ2-4, with 10 bases lining up with TRBD2. The CDR3 sequence is 16 residues long. V trimming: 5 bases; J trimming: 3 bases; junction bases outside the gene matches: 7. Germline CDR1 MNHEY, CDR2 SMNVEV (reference sequence). The chain's CDR3 is CASSSGGGDGKNIQYF. As DNA, the CDR3 is TGTGCCAGCAGTAGCGGGGGGGGTGATGGCAAAAACATTCAGTACTTC.

V usage is TRBV5-1 and J usage is TRBJ2-1, with D tentatively TRBD2 (5 bases). Per germline, CDR1 SGHRS and CDR2 YFSETQ. This CDR3 comprises 16 residues. V gave up 1 base and J gave up 4 bases, with 15 bases separating them. CDR3 region: CASSLFGVEGYNEQFF. As DNA, the CDR3 is TGCGCCAGCAGCTTGTTTGGGGTTGAGGGTTACAATGAGCAGTTCTTC.